This is a list of T cell receptor beta chains from one sample in a study of neurological immune-mediated disorders. TCRdb passed the 5' RACE reads through MiXCR, listing each CDR3 protein once. The sample has about 40,000 distinct CDR3 sequences, 2% to 3% seen once. The source material was PBMCs. The receptors derive from a man aged 50 or older with multiple sclerosis. Each CDR3 is given with its conserved first and last residue. A D gene is named only where the DNA matches it firmly. Clone size is stated in some rows and not others, as once, few, many or a class when expanded.

clone size	D gene	V gene	J gene	CDR3 protein	CDR3 DNA
many	.	TRBV6-5	TRBJ1-1	CASSYGGTEAFF	TGTGCCAGCAGTTACGGGGGCACTGAAGCTTTCTTT
many	.	TRBV12-5	TRBJ2-1	CASGEKGYSYNEQFF	TGTGCTAGTGGTGAGAAGGGGTACTCCTACAATGAGCAGTTCTTC
many	.	TRBV7-9	TRBJ1-2	CASSNTFGRSYGYTF	TGTGCCAGCAGCAACACATTCGGGAGAAGCTATGGCTACACCTTC
many	.	TRBV5-5	TRBJ2-7	CASSPLEGARNEQYF	TGTGCCAGCAGCCCTTTGGAGGGGGCGCGGAACGAGCAGTACTTC
many	TRBD2	TRBV27	TRBJ2-2	CASNPGTSPTGELFF	TGTGCCAGCAATCCCGGGACTAGTCCCACCGGGGAGCTGTTTTTT
many	.	TRBV4-1	TRBJ2-2	CASSQKVPPSGELFF	TGCGCCAGCAGCCAAAAGGTTCCCCCATCCGGGGAGCTGTTTTTT
many	TRBD1	TRBV20-1	TRBJ1-2	CSAELTGAYGYTF	TGCAGTGCTGAACTAACAGGGGCCTATGGCTACACCTTC
many	.	TRBV25-1	TRBJ2-7	CASSESPGREQYF	TGTGCCAGCAGTGAATCCCCCGGCCGGGAGCAGTACTTC
many	TRBD2	TRBV5-1	TRBJ2-1	CASSLAGTSGSNEQFF	TGCGCCAGCAGCTTGGCCGGGACTAGCGGGTCCAATGAGCAGTTCTTC
many	.	TRBV2	TRBJ2-3	CAGRRGTSTDTQYF	TGTGCCGGTCGCCGGGGAACTAGCACAGATACGCAGTATTTT
many	TRBD2	TRBV5-1	TRBJ2-3	CASSPGLAGARLTDTQYF	TGCGCCAGCAGTCCCGGACTAGCGGGGGCCCGGTTGACAGATACGCAGTATTTT
many	.	TRBV20-1	TRBJ2-5	CSGYRDQETQYF	TGCAGTGGTTACAGGGACCAAGAGACCCAGTACTTC
many	.	TRBV29-1	TRBJ1-4	CSVGSGREKLFF	TGCAGCGTTGGTTCGGGAAGAGAAAAACTGTTTTTT
many	.	TRBV29-1	TRBJ1-2	CSVSRGEDYGYTF	TGCAGCGTGAGCAGGGGAGAAGACTATGGCTACACCTTC
many	.	TRBV7-2	TRBJ1-4	CASSSMRSEKLFF	TGTGCCAGCAGCTCGATGAGGAGTGAAAAACTGTTTTTT
many	.	TRBV5-1	TRBJ2-6	CASSLGDGSGANVLTF	TGCGCCAGCAGCTTGGGGGACGGCTCTGGGGCCAACGTCCTGACTTTC
many	TRBD2	TRBV5-1	TRBJ2-5	CASSEPGGAETQYF	TGCGCCAGCAGTGAACCCGGGGGGGCAGAGACCCAGTACTTC
many	TRBD1	TRBV3-1	TRBJ1-2	CASSQVQGNYGYTF	TGTGCCAGCAGCCAAGTACAGGGGAACTATGGCTACACCTTC
many	TRBD2	TRBV7-2	TRBJ2-3	CASSPRWGGGGRSSTDTQYF	TGTGCCAGCAGCCCCCGCTGGGGAGGCGGGGGACGTTCTAGCACAGATACGCAGTATTTT
many	TRBD1	TRBV25-1	TRBJ2-2	CASSPGQAYTGELFF	TGTGCCAGCAGTCCGGGACAGGCTTATACCGGGGAGCTGTTTTTT
many	TRBD1	TRBV7-2	TRBJ2-7	CASRETGGSYEQYF	TGTGCCAGCAGGGAGACAGGGGGCTCCTACGAGCAGTACTTC
many	.	TRBV7-8	TRBJ1-3	CASSKEWIGGNTIYF	TGTGCCAGCAGCAAGGAGTGGATAGGAGGAAACACCATATATTTT
many	.	TRBV12-3/TRBV12-4	TRBJ1-2	CASSPSTVTYYGYTF	TGTGCCAGCAGTCCGTCGACAGTTACCTACTATGGCTACACCTTC
many	.	TRBV7-2	TRBJ2-7	CASSLGGGPYEQYF	TGTGCCAGCAGCTTAGGGGGGGGCCCCTACGAGCAGTACTTC
many	.	TRBV3-1	TRBJ2-7	CASSQSTHEQYF	TGTGCCAGCAGCCAATCCACTCACGAGCAGTACTTC
.	.	TRBV2	TRBJ1-1	CTIGGTEAFF	TGTACCATCGGCGGAACTGAAGCTTTCTTT
many	.	TRBV27	TRBJ1-2	CASSPTLSNYGYTF	TGTGCCAGCAGTCCCACTCTTAGCAACTATGGCTACACCTTC
.	TRBD1	TRBV6-5	TRBJ1-1	CASGGIGQDTEAFF	TGTGCCAGCGGAGGGATAGGACAGGACACTGAAGCTTTCTTT
many	TRBD1	TRBV18	TRBJ1-1	CASSPGQNLERGEAFF	TGTGCCAGCTCACCGGGACAGAACTTAGAGCGAGGTGAAGCTTTCTTT
many	.	TRBV12-3/TRBV12-4	TRBJ2-1	CASSTEGRNEQFF	TGTGCCAGCAGTACGGAGGGGAGGAATGAGCAGTTCTTC
many	.	TRBV14	TRBJ1-2	CASSQDRSFGYTF	TGTGCCAGCAGCCAAGACAGGTCATTTGGCTACACCTTC
many	.	TRBV7-2	TRBJ2-7	CASSRMQNNYEQYF	TGTGCCAGCAGCCGAATGCAGAATAACTACGAGCAGTACTTC
few	.	TRBV7-8	TRBJ2-3	CASSIRDSLGTQYF	TGTGCCAGCAGCATCCGGGACTCCCTCGGGACGCAGTATTTT
many	TRBD2	TRBV5-1	TRBJ2-3	CASSSTSGGPLDTQYF	TGCGCCAGCAGCTCCACTAGCGGGGGGCCGTTGGATACGCAGTATTTT
many	TRBD2	TRBV7-2	TRBJ2-1	CASSFWTSGDTYNEQFF	TGTGCCAGCAGCTTTTGGACTAGCGGGGACACCTACAATGAGCAGTTCTTC
many	TRBD1	TRBV20-1	TRBJ1-1	CSAIRQGSEAFF	TGCAGTGCTATACGACAGGGTTCCGAAGCTTTCTTT
many	.	TRBV20-1	TRBJ2-1	CSARDSTADEQFF	TGCAGTGCTAGAGATAGTACGGCGGATGAGCAGTTCTTC
few	.	TRBV9	TRBJ1-1	CASSSGRTELYTEAFF	TGTGCCAGCAGCTCCGGACGGACAGAACTCTACACTGAAGCTTTCTTT
many	TRBD2	TRBV5-1	TRBJ2-7	CASSLDSSGGLYEQYF	TGCGCCAGCAGCTTGGATTCTAGCGGGGGGCTCTACGAGCAGTACTTC
many	TRBD1	TRBV6-6	TRBJ2-5	CASSGTGRGETQYF	TGTGCCAGCAGTGGGACAGGGAGGGGGGAGACCCAGTACTTC
few	.	TRBV7-2	TRBJ2-7	CASSRGGISYEQYF	TGTGCCAGCAGCCGAGGGGGAATTTCCTACGAGCAGTACTTC
many	TRBD1	TRBV4-3	TRBJ1-2	CASSQEQGTYGYTF	TGCGCCAGCAGCCAGGAACAGGGGACCTATGGCTACACCTTC
many	.	TRBV5-1	TRBJ2-2	CASSWDTLTGAGELFF	TGCGCCAGCAGCTGGGACACACTAACGGGCGCCGGGGAGCTGTTTTTT
many	TRBD1	TRBV28	TRBJ1-2	CASTRGTGTGYTF	TGTGCCAGCACTAGAGGAACCGGGACAGGATACACCTTC
many	TRBD1	TRBV7-9	TRBJ2-5	CASSPRTGEREETQYF	TGTGCCAGCAGCCCCCGGACAGGGGAAAGGGAAGAGACCCAGTACTTC
many	TRBD1	TRBV27	TRBJ1-1	CASSQQGRTEAFF	TGTGCCAGCAGTCAACAGGGGAGGACTGAAGCTTTCTTT
many	.	TRBV29-1	TRBJ2-5	CSVEASRETQYF	TGCAGCGTTGAGGCTAGTCGAGAGACCCAGTACTTC
many	.	TRBV5-1	TRBJ2-5	CASSLISGETQYF	TGCGCCAGCAGCTTGATTAGCGGAGAGACCCAGTACTTC
many	.	TRBV14	TRBJ2-1	CASSQQTSWDEQFF	TGTGCCAGCAGCCAACAGACAAGTTGGGATGAGCAGTTCTTC
many	.	TRBV7-9	TRBJ2-5	CASSLGSTRWETQYF	TGTGCCAGCAGCTTAGGGTCAACGAGATGGGAGACCCAGTACTTC
many	.	TRBV9	TRBJ1-6	CASSAGTFSSPLHF	TGTGCCAGCAGCGCGGGGACATTCTCGTCCCCCCTCCACTTT
many	.	TRBV12-3/TRBV12-4	TRBJ1-1	CASSQQGTNTEAFF	TGTGCCAGCAGTCAACAAGGGACGAACACTGAAGCTTTCTTT